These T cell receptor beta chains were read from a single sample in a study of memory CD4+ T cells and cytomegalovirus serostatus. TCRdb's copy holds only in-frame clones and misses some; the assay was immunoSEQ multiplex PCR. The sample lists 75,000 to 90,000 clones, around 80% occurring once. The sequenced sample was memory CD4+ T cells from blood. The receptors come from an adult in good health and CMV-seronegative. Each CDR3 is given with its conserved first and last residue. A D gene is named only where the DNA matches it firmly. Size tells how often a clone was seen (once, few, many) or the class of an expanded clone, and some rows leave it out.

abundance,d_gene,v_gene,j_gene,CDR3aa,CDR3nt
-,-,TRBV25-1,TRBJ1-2,CASSESGVAYGYTF,TGTGCCAGCAGTGAATCGGGGGTGGCCTATGGCTACACCTTC
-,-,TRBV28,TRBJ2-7,CASSPGQTSSYEQYF,TGTGCCAGCAGTCCTGGACAGACGAGCTCCTACGAGCAGTACTTC
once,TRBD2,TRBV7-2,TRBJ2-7,CASSPGLAVAKEQYF,TGTGCCAGCAGCCCAGGCCTAGCGGTCGCTAAGGAGCAGTACTTC
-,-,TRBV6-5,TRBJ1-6,CASRIDRFRAPLHF,TGTGCCAGCAGAATCGACAGGTTCAGGGCACCCCTCCACTTT
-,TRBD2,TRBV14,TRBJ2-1,CASSQDWGLAGGDKQFF,TGTGCCAGCAGCCAAGATTGGGGGCTAGCGGGGGGGGACAAGCAGTTCTTC
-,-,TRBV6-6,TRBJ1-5,CASSHLRPANQPQHF,TGTGCCAGCAGTCACCTACGCCCGGCTAATCAGCCCCAGCATTTT
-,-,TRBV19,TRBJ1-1,CASSIQAGLNTEAFF,TGTGCCAGTAGTATTCAGGCAGGGTTGAACACTGAAGCTTTCTTT
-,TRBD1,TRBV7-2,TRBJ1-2,CASSKDRGPGYTF,TGTGCCAGCAGCAAAGACAGGGGGCCTGGCTACACCTTC
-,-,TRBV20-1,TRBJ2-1,CSAGGAEQFF,TGCAGTGCTGGGGGGGCGGAGCAGTTCTTC
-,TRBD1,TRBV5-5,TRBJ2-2,CASTRTGDTGELFF,TGTGCCAGCACCAGGACAGGGGACACCGGGGAGCTGTTTTTT
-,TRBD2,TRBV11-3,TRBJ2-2,CASSPRSTGGGASGELFF,TGTGCCAGCAGCCCTAGGAGTACGGGCGGGGGGGCCTCCGGGGAGCTGTTTTTT
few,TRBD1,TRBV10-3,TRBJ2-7,CATDTGTASEQYF,TGTGCCACCGACACCGGGACAGCTTCCGAGCAGTACTTC
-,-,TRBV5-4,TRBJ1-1,CASSLVGGPNTEAFF,TGTGCCAGCAGCTTGGTTGGGGGACCGAACACTGAAGCTTTCTTT
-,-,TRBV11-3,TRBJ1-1,CASSLGGSTGLNTEAFF,TGTGCCAGCAGCTTAGGGGGATCGACAGGTCTGAACACTGAAGCTTTCTTT
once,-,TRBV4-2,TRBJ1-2,CASSQESPGIYGYTF,TGTGCCAGCAGCCAAGAGAGTCCGGGTATCTATGGCTACACCTTC
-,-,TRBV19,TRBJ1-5,CASTLGTLSNQPQHF,TGTGCCAGTACCCTGGGGACACTTAGCAATCAGCCCCAGCATTTT
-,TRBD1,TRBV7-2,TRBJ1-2,CASSLTGDSLYGYTF,TGTGCCAGCAGCTTGACAGGGGACTCCCTCTATGGCTACACCTTC
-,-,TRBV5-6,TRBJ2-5,CASSLGERIGETQYF,TGTGCCAGCAGCTTGGGGGAGAGGATTGGGGAGACCCAGTACTTC
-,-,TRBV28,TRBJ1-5,CASSLANQPQHF,TGTGCCAGCAGTTTGGCGAATCAGCCCCAGCATTTT
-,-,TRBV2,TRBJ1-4,CASREGSGIEKLFF,TGTGCCAGCAGGGAGGGAAGTGGTATCGAAAAACTGTTTTTT
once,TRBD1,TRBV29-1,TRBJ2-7,CSGGTGDYEQYF,TGCAGCGGCGGGACAGGAGATTACGAGCAGTACTTC
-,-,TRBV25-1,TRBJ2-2,CASSELGRGTGELFF,TGTGCCAGCAGTGAATTAGGGAGGGGGACCGGGGAGCTGTTTTTT
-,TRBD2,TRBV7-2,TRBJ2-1,CASSLSGGSYNEQFF,TGTGCCAGCAGCTTAAGCGGGGGCTCCTACAATGAGCAGTTCTTC